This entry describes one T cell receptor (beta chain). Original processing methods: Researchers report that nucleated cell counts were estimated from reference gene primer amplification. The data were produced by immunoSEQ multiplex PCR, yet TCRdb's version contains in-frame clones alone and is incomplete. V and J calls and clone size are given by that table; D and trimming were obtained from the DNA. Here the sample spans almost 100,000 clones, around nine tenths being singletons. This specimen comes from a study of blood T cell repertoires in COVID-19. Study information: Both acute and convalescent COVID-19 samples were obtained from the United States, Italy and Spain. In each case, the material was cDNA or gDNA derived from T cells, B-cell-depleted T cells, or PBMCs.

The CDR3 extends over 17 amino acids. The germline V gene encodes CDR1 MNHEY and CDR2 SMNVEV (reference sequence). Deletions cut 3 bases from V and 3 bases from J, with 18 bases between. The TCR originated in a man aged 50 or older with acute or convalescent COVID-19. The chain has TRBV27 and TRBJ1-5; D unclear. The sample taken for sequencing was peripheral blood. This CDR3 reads CASSLLGPLEANQPQHF. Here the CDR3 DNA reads TGTGCCAGCAGTTTGCTTGGACCGTTGGAGGCCAATCAGCCCCAGCATTTT.